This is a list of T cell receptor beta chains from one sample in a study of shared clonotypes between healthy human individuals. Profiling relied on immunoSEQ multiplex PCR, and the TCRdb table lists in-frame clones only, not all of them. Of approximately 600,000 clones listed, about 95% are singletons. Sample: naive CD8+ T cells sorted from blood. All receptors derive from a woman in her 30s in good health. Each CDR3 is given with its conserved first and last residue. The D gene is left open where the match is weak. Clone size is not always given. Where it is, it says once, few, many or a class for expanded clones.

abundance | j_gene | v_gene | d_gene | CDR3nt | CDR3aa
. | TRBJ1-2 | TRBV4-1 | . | TGCGCCAGCAGCCAGAGAACCGGCAGGGGAAGTCGGTATGGCTACACCTTC | CASSQRTGRGSRYGYTF
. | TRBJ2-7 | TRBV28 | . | TGTGCCAGCAGTCCCAGGCGGGGCAGGGAAGACTCCTACGAGCAGTACTTC | CASSPRRGREDSYEQYF
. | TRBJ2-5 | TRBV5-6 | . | TGTGCCAGCAGCTGGTGGACAGTCTCAGGGGAGACCCAGTACTTC | CASSWWTVSGETQYF
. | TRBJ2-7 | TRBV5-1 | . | TGCGCCAGCAGCTCCCGCCTCTTTGAGCGCGACCTCTCCTACGAGCAGTACTTC | CASSSRLFERDLSYEQYF
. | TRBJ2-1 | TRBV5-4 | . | TGTGCCAGCAGCAAAAGTCTCTACAATGAGCAGTTCTTC | CASSKSLYNEQFF
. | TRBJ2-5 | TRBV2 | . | TGTGCCAGCAGTGATACGGGTGCCGGGACCCAGTACTTC | CASSDTGAGTQYF
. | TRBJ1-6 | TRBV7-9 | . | TGTGCCAGCAGCCCTGGGGGAATGTCACCCCTCCACTTT | CASSPGGMSPLHF
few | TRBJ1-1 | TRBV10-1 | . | TGCGCCAGCAGTGAGTCGAGGTTGACTGAAGCTTTCTTT | CASSESRLTEAFF
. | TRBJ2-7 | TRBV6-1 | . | TGTGCCAGCAGTGAAGACGGTTCCTACGAGCAGTACTTC | CASSEDGSYEQYF
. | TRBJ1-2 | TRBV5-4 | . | TGTGCCAGCAGCCCGGGCACCACTAACTATGGCTACACCTTC | CASSPGTTNYGYTF
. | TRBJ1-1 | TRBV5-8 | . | TGTGCCAGCAGCTGGACAGCGAACACTGAAGCTTTCTTT | CASSWTANTEAFF
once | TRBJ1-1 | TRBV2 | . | TGTGCCAGCAGTGATCCGGGTGTGATGAACACTGAAGCTTTCTTT | CASSDPGVMNTEAFF
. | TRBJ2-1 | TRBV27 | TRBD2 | TGTGCCAGCAGTCCAAGAGCGGGAGCAAACTACAATGAGCAGTTCTTC | CASSPRAGANYNEQFF
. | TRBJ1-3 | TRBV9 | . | TGTGCCAGCAGCGTAGGCGTTAGCTCTGGAAACACCATATATTTT | CASSVGVSSGNTIYF
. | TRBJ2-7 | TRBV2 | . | TGTGCCAGCAGTGTTCCAGGTCAGGGGTCCTACGAGCAGTACTTC | CASSVPGQGSYEQYF
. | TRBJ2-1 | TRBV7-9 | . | TGTGCCAGCAGCTGGACTAACTACAATGAGCAGTTCTTC | CASSWTNYNEQFF
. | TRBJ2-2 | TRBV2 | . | TGTGCCAGCAGTGATTCGGGGCCTACGACCGGGGAGCTGTTTTTT | CASSDSGPTTGELFF
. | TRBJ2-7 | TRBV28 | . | TGTGCCAGCAGTTCGACATACAGGGTTGGCTACGAGCAGTACTTC | CASSSTYRVGYEQYF
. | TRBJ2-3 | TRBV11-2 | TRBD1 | TGTGCCAGCACCCCAGGGGGCCCTGAGGAGCCGGGGTATGGGCAGTATTTT | CASTPGGPEEPGYGQYF
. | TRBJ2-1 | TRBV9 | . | TGTGCCAGCAGCGTCGGGGGTCACCCGACATACAATGAGCAGTTCTTC | CASSVGGHPTYNEQFF
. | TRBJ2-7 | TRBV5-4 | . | TGTGCCAGCAGCGCCCTGAACGAGCAGTACTTC | CASSALNEQYF
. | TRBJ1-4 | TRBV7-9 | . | TGTGCCAGCAGCTTATTAACGACAGCTAGACCGGGTAATGAAAAACTGTTTTTT | CASSLLTTARPGNEKLFF
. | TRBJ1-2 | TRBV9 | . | TGTGCCAGCAGCCCCAACCCCGGCAGCCCCTGGAATGGCTACACCTTC | CASSPNPGSPWNGYTF
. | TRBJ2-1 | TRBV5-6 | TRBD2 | TGTGCCAGCAGCTTTGAGGGAGGGCCCAACAATGAGCAGTTCTTC | CASSFEGGPNNEQFF
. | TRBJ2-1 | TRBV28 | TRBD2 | TGTGCCAGCAGTTTAGGACTAGCGGGTTCCTACAATGAGCAGTTCTTC | CASSLGLAGSYNEQFF
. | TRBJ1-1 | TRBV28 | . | TGTGCCAGCAGTTCGACCTCAGGTAACACTGAAGCTTTCTTT | CASSSTSGNTEAFF
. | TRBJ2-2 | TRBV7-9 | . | TGTGCCAGCAGCTCACATCGCCAGCCCCCCGGGGAGCTGTTTTTT | CASSSHRQPPGELFF
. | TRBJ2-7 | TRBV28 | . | TGTGCCAGCAGTTCCCTTACAGGGGTCTCGGGGGGGCAGTACTTC | CASSSLTGVSGGQYF
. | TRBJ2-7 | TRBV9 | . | TGTGCCAGCAGCGTAGAGGCCAGCTGGATAGACGAGCAGTACTTC | CASSVEASWIDEQYF
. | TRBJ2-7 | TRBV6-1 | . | TGTGCCAGCAGTGGGGGAGCAGGAAGCTACGAGCAGTACTTC | CASSGGAGSYEQYF
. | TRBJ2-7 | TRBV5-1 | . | TGCGCCAGCAAGGTGGGCAGTTCCTACGAGCAGTACTTC | CASKVGSSYEQYF
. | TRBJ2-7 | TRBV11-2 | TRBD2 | TGTGCCAGCAGCTTACTAGCGGGAGGCCGCGAGCAGTACTTC | CASSLLAGGREQYF
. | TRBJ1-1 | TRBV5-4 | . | TGTGCCAGCAGCTTGGGGTCCCGGGCTTTCTTT | CASSLGSRAFF
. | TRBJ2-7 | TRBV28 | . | TGTGCCAGCAGCCCCAACTACGAGCAGTACTTC | CASSPNYEQYF
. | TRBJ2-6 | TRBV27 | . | TGTGCCAGCAGTTTTGGGGGGGCCAACGTCCTGACTTTC | CASSFGGANVLTF
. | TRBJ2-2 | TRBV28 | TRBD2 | TGTGCCAGCAGTTTACTAGGGACTACTTTCACCGGGGAGCTGTTTTTT | CASSLLGTTFTGELFF
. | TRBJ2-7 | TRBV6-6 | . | TGTGCCAGCAGTTACTCCAGGGACTACGAGCAGTACTTC | CASSYSRDYEQYF
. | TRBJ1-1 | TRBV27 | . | TGTGCCAGCAGTCATCGGAGCGAGGACAAGCTGAACACTGAAGCTTTCTTT | CASSHRSEDKLNTEAFF
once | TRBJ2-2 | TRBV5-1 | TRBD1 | TGCGCCAGCAGCTTTCTCGGGACAGGGGTTAATCCCGGGGAGCTGTTTTTT | CASSFLGTGVNPGELFF
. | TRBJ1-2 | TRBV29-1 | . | TGCAGCGTCTCGGACGGATACTATGGCTACACCTTC | CSVSDGYYGYTF
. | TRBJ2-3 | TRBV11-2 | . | TGTGCCAGCAGCTTAGGAGGGTTTAATACGCAGTATTTT | CASSLGGFNTQYF
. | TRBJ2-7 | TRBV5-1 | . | TGCGCCAGCATGGGGGATCGGGGCTACGAGCAGTACTTC | CASMGDRGYEQYF
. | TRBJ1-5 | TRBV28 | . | TGTGCCAGCAGTTTCACTGTACCAAATCAGCCCCAGCATTTT | CASSFTVPNQPQHF